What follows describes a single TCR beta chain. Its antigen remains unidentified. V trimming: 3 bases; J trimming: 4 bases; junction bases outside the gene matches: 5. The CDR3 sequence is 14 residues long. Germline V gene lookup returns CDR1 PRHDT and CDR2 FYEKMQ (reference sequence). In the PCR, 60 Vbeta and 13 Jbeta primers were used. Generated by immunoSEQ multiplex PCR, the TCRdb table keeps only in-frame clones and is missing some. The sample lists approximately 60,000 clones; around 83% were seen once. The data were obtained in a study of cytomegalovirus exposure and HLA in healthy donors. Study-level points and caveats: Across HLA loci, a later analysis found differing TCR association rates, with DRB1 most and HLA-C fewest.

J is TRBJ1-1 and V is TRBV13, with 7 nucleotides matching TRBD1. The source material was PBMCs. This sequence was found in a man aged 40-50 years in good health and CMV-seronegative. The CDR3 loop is CASSLEGAVTEAFF. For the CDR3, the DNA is TGTGCCAGCAGCTTGGAGGGGGCGGTCACTGAAGCTTTCTTT.